Listed below are T cell receptor beta chains from one sample, sequenced in a study of shared clonotypes between healthy human individuals. TCRdb's copy holds only in-frame clones and misses some; the assay was immunoSEQ multiplex PCR. Here the sample spans about half a million clones, roughly 77% being singletons. The sample was PBMCs. These receptors originate from a woman in her thirties or forties in good health. Some clones in this sample may be carry-over from other donors' samples. Each CDR3 is given with its conserved first and last residue. The D gene is left open where the match is weak. The size of a clone is reported for some rows only, either as once, few or many, or as a class for expanded clones.

v_call,clone_size,d_call,j_call,cdr3_nt,cdr3_aa
TRBV4-1,-,TRBD2,TRBJ2-3,TGCGCCAGCAGCCATTTTCTTGGGACTAGCGGCACAGATACGCAGTATTTT,CASSHFLGTSGTDTQYF
TRBV7-3,few,-,TRBJ2-5,TGTGCCAGCAGTCCCGGACCTCGGGAGACCCAGTACTTC,CASSPGPRETQYF
TRBV6-6,-,-,TRBJ2-3,TGTGCCAGCAGTATAGCTAGCACAGATACGCAGTATTTT,CASSIASTDTQYF
TRBV18,-,-,TRBJ1-1,TGTGCCAGCTCACCATCTCTGAGGGCTGCTGAAGCTTTCTTT,CASSPSLRAAEAFF
TRBV5-6,-,TRBD2,TRBJ2-1,TGTGCCAGCAGCCGCGTTTCCGGGACTAGCGTCTTC,CASSRVSGTSVF
TRBV5-1,once,TRBD2,TRBJ2-3,TGCGCCAGCAGCATGGAAGGGACTAGCGGGGGACTGCGCACAGATACGCAGTATTTT,CASSMEGTSGGLRTDTQYF
TRBV18,-,-,TRBJ1-1,TGTGCCAGCTCACCAATAGGACAGAACACTGAAGCTTTCTTT,CASSPIGQNTEAFF
TRBV6-4,-,-,TRBJ2-3,TGTGCCAGCAGTGACCGGGGAGATACGCAGTATTTT,CASSDRGDTQYF
TRBV9,once,-,TRBJ1-1,TGTGCCAGCAGCGTAGCTCCGGACAGTGAAGCTTTCTTT,CASSVAPDSEAFF
TRBV28,-,TRBD2,TRBJ2-1,TGTGCCAGCAGTAGCCTAGCGGACCACAATGAGCAGTTCTTC,CASSSLADHNEQFF
TRBV20-1,-,-,TRBJ2-1,TGCAGTGCTGGCAAACCGGGACCGCAGTTCTTC,CSAGKPGPQFF
TRBV29-1,-,TRBD1,TRBJ1-2,TGCAGCGTCACAGGGGGCGATAGCTATGGCTACACCTTC,CSVTGGDSYGYTF
TRBV7-2,-,TRBD1,TRBJ1-3,TGTGCCAGCAGCATCGATGGGACAGTTGGAAACACCATATATTTT,CASSIDGTVGNTIYF
TRBV30,-,TRBD1,TRBJ1-4,TGTGCCTGGAGGAGGACAGGAGTTGATGAAAAACTGTTTTTT,CAWRRTGVDEKLFF